Listed below are T cell receptor beta chains from one sample, sequenced in a study of beta chain features in type 1 diabetes. Using immunoSEQ multiplex PCR, the repertoire was profiled, and TCRdb retains in-frame clones only, with some absent. The sample lists 500,000 to 850,000 clones, over 12% seen once, with just under 0.04% in the top ten. The sample taken for sequencing was naive CD4+ T cells from blood. The source is a young man with type 1 diabetes. Both conserved end residues are part of each CDR3. Fields, in order: J gene, V gene, D gene, CDR3 length, clone size, CDR3 DNA, CDR3 protein. The D gene is left open where the match is weak. Expanded clones are given a class, and other clones once, few, many or no size at all.

>TRBJ1-6|TRBV28|-|12|few
TGTGCCACCGGCGGGGGCCACTCACCCCTCCACTTT
CATGGGHSPLHF
>TRBJ2-7|TRBV28|-|12|few
TGTGCCAGCAGTTTAGGGGATTACGAGCAGTACTTC
CASSLGDYEQYF
>TRBJ2-5|TRBV18|-|13|-
TGTGCCAGCTCACCACGGACCCAAGAGACCCAGTACTTC
CASSPRTQETQYF
>TRBJ2-1|TRBV9|-|15|few
TGTGCCAGCAGCGTAGGAGGGGGCTCCTACAATGAGCAGTTCTTC
CASSVGGGSYNEQFF
>TRBJ2-4|TRBV28|-|13|-
TGTGCCAGCAGTTACGGGAACAAAAACATTCAGTACTTC
CASSYGNKNIQYF
>TRBJ2-3|TRBV29-1|-|14|few
TGCAGCGTTGAGAGGGGGGGGCCCACAGATACGCAGTATTTT
CSVERGGPTDTQYF
>TRBJ1-5|TRBV4-3|TRBD1|17|few
TGCGCCAGCAGCCAAGAGATTACCGGGACAGGCAATCAGCCCCAGCATTTT
CASSQEITGTGNQPQHF
>TRBJ2-5|TRBV30|-|14|-
TGTGCCTGGAGTGTACGGGGGGCCTCAGAGACCCAGTACTTC
CAWSVRGASETQYF
>TRBJ1-6|TRBV9|TRBD1|15|-
TGTGCCAGCAGCCTCCGACAGGGGAGACGTTCACCCCTCCACTTT
CASSLRQGRRSPLHF
>TRBJ2-3|TRBV18|-|11|few
TGTGCCAGCTCACCGGGGGATACGCAGTATTTT
CASSPGDTQYF
>TRBJ2-1|TRBV5-1|TRBD1|15|few
TGCGCCAGCAGCCTGACAGGGGGGACCTACAATGAGCAGTTCTTC
CASSLTGGTYNEQFF
>TRBJ2-5|TRBV7-2|-|13|few
TGTGCCAGCAGCTTCGGCCCTCCAGAGACCCAGTACTTC
CASSFGPPETQYF
>TRBJ2-5|TRBV6-6|TRBD2|15|few
TGTGCCAGCAGTTACTCGACTAGCGTCCAAGAGACCCAGTACTTC
CASSYSTSVQETQYF
>TRBJ2-5|TRBV30|-|19|-
TGTGCCTGGAGTCCGCCGGGACTGCGAACCCCCAAAGCAAAAGAGACCCAGTACTTC
CAWSPPGLRTPKAKETQYF
>TRBJ2-7|TRBV7-3|-|14|few
TGTGCCAGCAGCTTAACTAGCGGTCCATACGAGCAGTACTTC
CASSLTSGPYEQYF
>TRBJ2-7|TRBV5-1|-|16|few
TGCGCCAGCAGCTTGGGGAGACCGGTTAATTCCTACGAGCAGTACTTC
CASSLGRPVNSYEQYF
>TRBJ1-3|TRBV5-5|-|14|-
TGTGCCAGCAGCTTGTGGGGGACTGGAAACACCATATATTTT
CASSLWGTGNTIYF
>TRBJ2-7|TRBV28|-|14|few
TGTGCCAGCAGTTTTCGCGGGGGCATCTACGAGCAGTACTTC
CASSFRGGIYEQYF
>TRBJ2-5|TRBV30|-|16|-
TGTGCCTGGACCCGAGCCCCCCTCACAGGGATTTCGACCCAGTACTTC
CAWTRAPLTGISTQYF
>TRBJ2-5|TRBV29-1|TRBD1|13|few
TGCAGCGTTGTTCAGGGGGCGCCGGAGACCCAGTACTTC
CSVVQGAPETQYF
>TRBJ2-1|TRBV6-5|-|14|-
TGTGCCAGCAGTTATAGCCCCAGGGGCGATGAGCAGTTCTTC
CASSYSPRGDEQFF
>TRBJ2-7|TRBV4-1|-|15|few
TGCGCCAGCAGCCAAAAAATACTAGGGAACTACGAGCAGTACTTC
CASSQKILGNYEQYF
>TRBJ1-1|TRBV10-3|-|12|-
TGTGCCAGCAGTTTAGATTCAAGTGGAGCTTTCTTT
CASSLDSSGAFF
>TRBJ1-1|TRBV7-3|-|13|-
TGTGCCAGCAGCGCCGACAGAAACACTGAAGCTTTCTTT
CASSADRNTEAFF
>TRBJ1-4|TRBV10-3|-|14|few
TGTGCCATCAGGGAAGGGGGAACTAATGAAAAACTGTTTTTT
CAIREGGTNEKLFF